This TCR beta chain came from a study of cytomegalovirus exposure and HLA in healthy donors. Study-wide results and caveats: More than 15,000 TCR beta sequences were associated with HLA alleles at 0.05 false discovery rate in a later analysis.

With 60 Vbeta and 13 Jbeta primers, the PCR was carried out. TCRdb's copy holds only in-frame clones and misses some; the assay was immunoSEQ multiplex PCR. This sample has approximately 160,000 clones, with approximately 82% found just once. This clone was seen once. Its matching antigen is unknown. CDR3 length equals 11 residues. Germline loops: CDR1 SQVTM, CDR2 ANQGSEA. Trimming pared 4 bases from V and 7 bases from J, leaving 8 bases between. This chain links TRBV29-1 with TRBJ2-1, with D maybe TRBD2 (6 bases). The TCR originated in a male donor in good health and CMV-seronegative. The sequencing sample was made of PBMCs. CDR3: CSVVRENEQFF. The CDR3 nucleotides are TGCAGCGTTGTACGGGAGAATGAGCAGTTCTTC.